Listed below are T cell receptor beta chains from one sample, sequenced in a study of Graves' ophthalmopathy and Graves' hyperthyroidism. TCRdb called the multiplex PCR reads again in MiXCR, with one record for every CDR3 protein. The sample comprises hundreds of thousands of distinct CDR3 sequences, roughly two fifths of which are singletons, and about 3.3% rests with the top ten. The sample comprised peripheral blood. All receptors come from an adult man with Graves' ophthalmopathy. The CDR3 runs from the conserved cysteine through the conserved F or W. A D gene is named only where the DNA matches it firmly. Size tells how often a clone was seen (once, few, many) or the class of an expanded clone, and some rows leave it out.

cdr3_length	d_call	j_call	clone_size	v_call	cdr3_nt	cdr3_aa
15	TRBD1	TRBJ1-2	.	TRBV9	TGTGCCAGCAGCACCCGTGACAGGGGGCGGAATGGCTACACCTTC	CASSTRDRGRNGYTF
14	.	TRBJ1-4	.	TRBV5-5	TGTGCCAGCAGCTTTGGCAGGGTAGACGAAAAACTGTTTTTT	CASSFGRVDEKLFF
12	.	TRBJ1-1	many	TRBV9	TGTGCCTCGAGGGGGGCTGACACTGAAGCTTTCTTT	CASRGADTEAFF
14	.	TRBJ2-7	.	TRBV7-3	TGTGCCAGCAGCCCCGGGGCCCCTCCCTACGAGCAGTACTTC	CASSPGAPPYEQYF
15	.	TRBJ1-3	few	TRBV12-3/TRBV12-4	TGTGCTAGTGGTCTAGGACTGAGCTCTGGAAACACCATATATTTT	CASGLGLSSGNTIYF
16	.	TRBJ2-3	.	TRBV11-2	TGTGCCAGCAGCTTAGTCCCGGGAATCTCGGGTGATACGCAGTATTTT	CASSLVPGISGDTQYF
17	.	TRBJ1-6	few	TRBV20-1	TGCAGTGCTAGAGATAATGCGGGGAGCTCCTATAATTCACCCCTCCACTTT	CSARDNAGSSYNSPLHF
13	TRBD1	TRBJ1-2	many	TRBV2	TGTGCCAGCCTCAGGGACAGGGTCTATGGCTACACCTTC	CASLRDRVYGYTF
14	.	TRBJ1-1	many	TRBV7-3	TGTGCCAGCAGCCTTCCCGGCAGCCACACTGAAGCTTTCTTT	CASSLPGSHTEAFF
16	.	TRBJ1-3	.	TRBV9	TGTGCCAGCAGCGTAGCCGGGAAGGGGTCTGGAAACACCATATATTTT	CASSVAGKGSGNTIYF
13	.	TRBJ1-1	.	TRBV20-1	TGCAGTGCTTGGTCTGGGGTGGTCACTGAAGCTTTCTTT	CSAWSGVVTEAFF
14	.	TRBJ2-5	few	TRBV5-4	TGTGCCAGCAGCTCAGAGGGGGGGCGCGAGACCCAGTACTTC	CASSSEGGRETQYF
14	.	TRBJ2-5	few	TRBV2	TGTGCCAGCAGGTTCCGAGCGGTCCAAGAGACCCAGTACTTC	CASRFRAVQETQYF
17	TRBD1	TRBJ1-3	many	TRBV7-8	TGTGCCAGCAGTTTCACAGGGGGCCCACGCTCTGGAAACACCATATATTTT	CASSFTGGPRSGNTIYF
12	.	TRBJ1-2	.	TRBV19	TGTGCCAGTACCAAGGCTGGGGGTGGCTACACCTTC	CASTKAGGGYTF
15	TRBD1	TRBJ1-2	.	TRBV25-1	TGTGCCAGCAGATACTCCGGGACAGGGGACTGGATCTACACCTTC	CASRYSGTGDWIYTF
13	.	TRBJ1-1	.	TRBV7-9	TGCGCCAGCAGACCAGACAAGGGTCGTGAAGCTTCCTTT	CASRPDKGREASF
16	TRBD2	TRBJ2-5	few	TRBV25-1	TGTGCCAGCAGTGGGAGAGCGGGGATGTACCAAGAGACCCAGTACTTC	CASSGRAGMYQETQYF
16	TRBD1	TRBJ1-6	.	TRBV5-1	TGCGCCAGCAGCAACCGGGACAGGGGATCATTTTCACCCCTCCACTTT	CASSNRDRGSFSPLHF
14	.	TRBJ1-5	.	TRBV15	TGTGCCACCAGCAGCTTGGTCTCAGGCGAGCCCCAGCATTTT	CATSSLVSGEPQHF
14	TRBD1	TRBJ1-2	.	TRBV6-2/TRBV6-3	TGTGCCAGTTTACCGGGACAGGGGGTCGGAGGCTACACCTTC	CASLPGQGVGGYTF
16	.	TRBJ1-3	few	TRBV10-3	TGTGCCAGCAGTTACCTGGACCCAGGGGCTGGAAACACCATATATTTT	CASSYLDPGAGNTIYF
13	.	TRBJ1-6	many	TRBV2	TGTGCCAGCAGTGATAATCATAATTCACCCCTCCACTTT	CASSDNHNSPLHF
15	TRBD1	TRBJ2-2	.	TRBV5-4	TGTGCCAGCAGCTTGGCACAGGGGCACACCGGGGAGCTGTTTTTT	CASSLAQGHTGELFF
14	.	TRBJ2-5	.	TRBV29-1	TGCAGCGTCCTTGATGGGTTACTCGGAGAGACCCAGTACTTC	CSVLDGLLGETQYF
16	.	TRBJ2-5	many	TRBV19	TGTGCCAGTAGTCGTCTAGGGGTAGCGGCTAGTGAGACCCAGTACTTC	CASSRLGVAASETQYF
13	.	TRBJ2-7	many	TRBV5-8	TGTGCCAGCAGCTCCGGAGCCGTCTACGAGCAGTACTTC	CASSSGAVYEQYF